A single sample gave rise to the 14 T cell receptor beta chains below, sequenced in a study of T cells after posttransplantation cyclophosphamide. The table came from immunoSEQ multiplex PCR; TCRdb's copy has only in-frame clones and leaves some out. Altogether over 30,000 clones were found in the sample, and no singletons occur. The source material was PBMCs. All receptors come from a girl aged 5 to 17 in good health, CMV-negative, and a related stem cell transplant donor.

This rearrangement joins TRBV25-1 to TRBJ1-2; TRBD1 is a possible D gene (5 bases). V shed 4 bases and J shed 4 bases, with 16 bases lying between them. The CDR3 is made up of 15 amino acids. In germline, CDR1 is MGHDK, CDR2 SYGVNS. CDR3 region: CASSGPSPRGYGYTF. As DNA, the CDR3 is TGTGCCAGCAGTGGACCCTCCCCTAGGGGCTATGGCTACACCTTC.

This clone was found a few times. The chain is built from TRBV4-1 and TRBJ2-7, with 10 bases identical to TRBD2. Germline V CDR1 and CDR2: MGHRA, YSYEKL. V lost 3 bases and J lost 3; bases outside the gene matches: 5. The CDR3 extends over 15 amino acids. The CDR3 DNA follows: TGCGCCAGCAGCCATCGCTCTAGCGGGGGCTACGAGCAGTACTTC. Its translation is CASSHRSSGGYEQYF.

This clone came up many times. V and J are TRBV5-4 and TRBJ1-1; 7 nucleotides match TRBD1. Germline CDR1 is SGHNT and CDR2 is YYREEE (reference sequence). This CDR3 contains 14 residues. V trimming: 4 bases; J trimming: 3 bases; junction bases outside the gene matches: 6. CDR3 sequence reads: CASSPTGKDTEAFF. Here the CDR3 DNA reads TGTGCCAGCAGCCCGACAGGGAAGGACACTGAAGCTTTCTTT. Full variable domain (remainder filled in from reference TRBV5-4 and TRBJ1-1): ETGVTQSPTHLIKTRGQQVTLRCSSQSGHNTVSWYQQALGQGPQFIFQYYREEENGRGNFPPRFSGLQFPNYSSELNVNALELDDSALYLCASSPTGKDTEAFFGQGTRLTVV.

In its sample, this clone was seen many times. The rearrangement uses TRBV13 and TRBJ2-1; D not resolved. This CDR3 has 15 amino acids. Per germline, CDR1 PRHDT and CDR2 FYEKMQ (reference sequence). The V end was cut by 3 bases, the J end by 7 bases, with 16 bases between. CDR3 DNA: TGTGCCAGCAGCTTGAGTTTGGAGCTAGGTAATGAGCAGTTCTTC. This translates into CASSLSLELGNEQFF.

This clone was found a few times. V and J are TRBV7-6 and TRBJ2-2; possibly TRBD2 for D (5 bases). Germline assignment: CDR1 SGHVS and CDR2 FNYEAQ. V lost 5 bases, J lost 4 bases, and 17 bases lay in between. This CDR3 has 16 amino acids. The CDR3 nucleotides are TGTGCCAGCAGCCCAGGTAGTGGAGAGGGCACCGGGGAGCTGTTTTTT. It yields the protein CASSPGSGEGTGELFF. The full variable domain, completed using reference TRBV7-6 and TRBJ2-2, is GAGVSQSPRYKVTKRGQDVALRCDPISGHVSLYWYRQALGQGPEFLTYFNYEAQQDKSGLPNDRFSAERPEGSISTLTIQRTEQRDSAMYRCASSPGSGEGTGELFFGEGSRLTVL.

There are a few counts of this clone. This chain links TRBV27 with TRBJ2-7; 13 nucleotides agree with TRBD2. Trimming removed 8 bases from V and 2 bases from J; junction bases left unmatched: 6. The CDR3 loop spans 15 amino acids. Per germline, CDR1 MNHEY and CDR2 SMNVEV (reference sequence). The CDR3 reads CASGLGTSGAYEQYF. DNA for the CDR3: TGTGCCAGCGGACTTGGGACTAGCGGGGCCTACGAGCAGTACTTC.

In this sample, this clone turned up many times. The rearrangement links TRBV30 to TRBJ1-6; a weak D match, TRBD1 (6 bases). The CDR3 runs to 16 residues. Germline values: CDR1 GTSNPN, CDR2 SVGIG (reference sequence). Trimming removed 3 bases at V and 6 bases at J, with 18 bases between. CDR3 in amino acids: CAWSVLPTGPNSPLHF. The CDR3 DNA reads TGTGCCTGGAGCGTACTACCTACAGGGCCTAATTCACCCCTCCACTTT.

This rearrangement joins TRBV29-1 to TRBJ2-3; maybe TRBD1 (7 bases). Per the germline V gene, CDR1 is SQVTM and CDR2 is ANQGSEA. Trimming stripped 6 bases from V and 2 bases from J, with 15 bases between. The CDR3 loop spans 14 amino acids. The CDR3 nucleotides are TGCAGCGTGCCCCCAGGGGGGCCCACAGATACGCAGTATTTT. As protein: CSVPPGGPTDTQYF.

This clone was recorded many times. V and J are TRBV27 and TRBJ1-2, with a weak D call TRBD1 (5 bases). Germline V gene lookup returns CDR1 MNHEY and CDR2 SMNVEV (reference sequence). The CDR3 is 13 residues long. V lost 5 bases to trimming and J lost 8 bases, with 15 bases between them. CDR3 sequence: CASSPSRAGGYTF. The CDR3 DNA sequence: TGTGCCAGCAGTCCCTCCAGGGCTGGCGGCTACACCTTC.

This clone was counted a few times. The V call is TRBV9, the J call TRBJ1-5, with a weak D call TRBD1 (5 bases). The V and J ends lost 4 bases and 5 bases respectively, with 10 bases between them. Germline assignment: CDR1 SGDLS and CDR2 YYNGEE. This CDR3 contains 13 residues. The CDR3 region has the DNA TGTGCCAGCAGCTCGTGGGGGGATCAGCCCCAGCATTTT. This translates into CASSSWGDQPQHF.

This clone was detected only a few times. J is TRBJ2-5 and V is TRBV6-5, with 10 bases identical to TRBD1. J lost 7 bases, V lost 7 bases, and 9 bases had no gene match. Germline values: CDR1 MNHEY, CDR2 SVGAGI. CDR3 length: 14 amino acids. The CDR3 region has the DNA TGTGCCAGCACCCGGGACAGGGGCGGAGGGACCCAGTACTTC. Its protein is CASTRDRGGGTQYF.

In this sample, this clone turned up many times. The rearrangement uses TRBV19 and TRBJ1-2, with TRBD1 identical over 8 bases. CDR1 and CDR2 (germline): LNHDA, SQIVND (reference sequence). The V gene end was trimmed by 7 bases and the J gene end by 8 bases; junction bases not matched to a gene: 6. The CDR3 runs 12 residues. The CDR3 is CASTRTGRGYTF. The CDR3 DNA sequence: TGTGCCAGTACCAGGACAGGGAGAGGCTACACCTTC.

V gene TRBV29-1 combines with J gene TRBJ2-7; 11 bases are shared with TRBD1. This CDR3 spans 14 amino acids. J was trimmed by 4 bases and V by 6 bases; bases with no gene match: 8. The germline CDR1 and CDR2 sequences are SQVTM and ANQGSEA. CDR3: CSVRGQGANYEQYF. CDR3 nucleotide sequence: TGCAGCGTACGTGGACAGGGGGCGAATTACGAGCAGTACTTC.

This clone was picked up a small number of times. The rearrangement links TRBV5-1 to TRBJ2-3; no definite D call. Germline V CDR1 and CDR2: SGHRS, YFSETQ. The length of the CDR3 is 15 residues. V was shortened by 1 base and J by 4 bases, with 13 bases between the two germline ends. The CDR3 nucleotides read TGCGCCAGCAGCTTGTTGACTCTGGGTCCAGATACGCAGTATTTT. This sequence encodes CASSLLTLGPDTQYF.